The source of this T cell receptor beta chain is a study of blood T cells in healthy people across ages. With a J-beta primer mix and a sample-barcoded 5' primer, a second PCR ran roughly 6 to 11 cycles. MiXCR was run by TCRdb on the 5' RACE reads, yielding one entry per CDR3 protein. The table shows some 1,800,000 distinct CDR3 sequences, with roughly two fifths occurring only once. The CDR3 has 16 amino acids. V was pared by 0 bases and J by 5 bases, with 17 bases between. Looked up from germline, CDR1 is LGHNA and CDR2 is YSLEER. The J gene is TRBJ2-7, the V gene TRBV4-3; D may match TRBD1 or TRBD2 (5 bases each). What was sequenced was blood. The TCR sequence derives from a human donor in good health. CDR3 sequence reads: CASSQDLGEPYNEQYF. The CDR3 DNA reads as TGCGCCAGCAGCCAAGATCTGGGGGAACCCTACAACGAGCAGTACTTC.